This entry lists 14 T cell receptor beta chains sequenced from one sample in a study of T cell repertoires in cytomegalovirus infection (dated by TCRdb to between 2018 and 2021). Sequencing was performed on an Illumina HiSeq 1500. The public sequencing data were trimmed at Q25 with fastp and processed into clonotypes with MiXCR by TCRdb, which kept only in-frame beta chains. Here each entry gathers all rows of one CDR3 protein and keeps the most common genes and DNA. Present in this sample are 300,000 to 450,000 distinct CDR3 sequences, 15% to 20% of which were seen just once. The top ten clones comprise under 9% of the sample. The specimen was PBMCs. Source of these receptors: a human donor in good health (CMV status not recorded). Some clones in this sample may be carry-over from other donors' samples.

V and J are TRBV4-1 and TRBJ1-2; maybe TRBD1 (5 bases). This CDR3 has 14 residues. Trimming removed 3 bases from V and 2 bases from J, with 10 bases in between. Germline V gene data show CDR1 as MGHRA and CDR2 as YSYEKL. This CDR3 reads CASSHPTVNYGYTF. The CDR3 coding sequence is TGCGCCAGCAGCCATCCGACAGTAAACTATGGCTACACCTTC.

The genes are TRBV4-2 and TRBJ2-3; 16 nucleotides match TRBD2. The CDR3 loop spans 20 amino acids. The V and J ends lost 0 bases and 0 bases, in that order; junction bases with no gene match: 6. Germline V gene lookup returns CDR1 LGHNA and CDR2 YNFKEQ. The CDR3 loop reads CASSQDTGTSGGASTDTQYF. CDR3 DNA sequence: TGTGCCAGCAGCCAAGATACGGGGACTAGCGGGGGGGCAAGCACAGATACGCAGTATTTT.

This clonotype has only a few counts. The V call is TRBV7-9, the J call TRBJ2-1; D is possibly TRBD1 or TRBD2 (6 bases each). Trimming shortened V by 7 bases and J by 8 bases, and 15 bases separated the two germline ends. CDR1 is SEHNR and CDR2 is FQNEAQ in the germline V gene (reference sequence). The CDR3 consists of 13 residues. CDR3 coding DNA: TGTGCCAGCACCCCCGCAGGGGAGGATGAGCAGTTCTTC. Amino acid sequence: CASTPAGEDEQFF.

This clonotype was recorded at least ten times. The CDR3 here is CASSPRTWSETQYF. In DNA, the CDR3 is TGTGCCAGCAGCCCCCGGACATGGTCAGAGACCCAGTACTTC. The chain joins TRBV7-2 to TRBJ2-5; TRBD1 is a possible D gene (5 bases). The ends were cut back, 5 bases at V and 4 bases at J, with 14 bases in the middle. The CDR3 is 14 amino acids. Germline V gene data show CDR1 as SGHTA and CDR2 as FQGNSA.

This clonotype was counted between two and nine times. The V gene is TRBV4-2, the J gene TRBJ1-6; possible D gene TRBD1, 6 bases. The ends were cut back, 0 bases at V and 9 bases at J, with 21 bases in the middle. This CDR3 has 18 residues. CDR1 LGHNA and CDR2 YNFKEQ come from the germline V gene. CDR3: CASSQDIPDRRYGSPLHF. The CDR3 DNA is TGTGCCAGCAGCCAAGATATCCCCGACAGGAGATATGGTTCACCCCTCCACTTT.

V usage is TRBV5-1 and J usage is TRBJ2-2, with 16 nucleotides matching TRBD2. The CDR3 covers 17 residues. The germline gives CDR1 SGHRS, CDR2 YFSETQ. The trim removed 5 bases at V and 6 bases at J, leaving 7 bases unmatched. The CDR3 region is CASSPGLAGGPPGELFF. DNA for the CDR3: TGCGCCAGCAGTCCGGGACTAGCGGGGGGGCCACCCGGGGAGCTGTTTTTT.

Many counts were recorded for this clonotype. The chain joins TRBV7-9 to TRBJ1-3; D unresolved. Germline V gene lookup returns CDR1 SEHNR and CDR2 FQNEAQ (reference sequence). V lost 1 base, J lost 6 bases, and 4 bases lay in between. The CDR3 sequence is 12 residues long. CDR3 nucleotide sequence: TGTGCCAGCAGCTTAGAGGAAAACACCATATATTTT. It codes for CASSLEENTIYF.

This clonotype was detected many times. V usage is TRBV12-5 and J usage is TRBJ2-7; D ambiguous. Trimming cost V 1 base and J 4 bases, with 8 bases left between them. The CDR3 spans 13 residues. Per germline, CDR1 LGHNT and CDR2 FRNRAP. The CDR3 region has the DNA TGTGCTAGTGGTTTGGCCACCGATTACGAGCAGTACTTC. As protein: CASGLATDYEQYF.

This chain uses TRBV19 with TRBJ2-1; possibly TRBD1 for D (5 bases). The germline CDR1 and CDR2 sequences are LNHDA and SQIVND (reference sequence). V lost 4 bases, J lost 4 bases, and 14 bases lay in between. The CDR3 length is 15 residues. The CDR3 spells CASSKMQGRYNEQFF. CDR3 sequence (DNA): TGTGCCAGTAGTAAAATGCAGGGAAGATACAATGAGCAGTTCTTC. Based on the CDR3 plus reference TRBV19 and TRBJ2-1, the full variable domain is DGGITQSPKYLFRKEGQNVTLSCEQNLNHDAMYWYRQDPGQGLRLIYYSQIVNDFQKGDIAEGYSVSREKKESFPLTVTSAQKNPTAFYLCASSKMQGRYNEQFFGPGTRLTVL.

The chain recombines TRBV20-1 with TRBJ1-1; 9 bases match TRBD1. Per germline, CDR1 DFQATT and CDR2 SNEGSKA (reference sequence). V shed 4 bases and J 6 bases; nucleotides not matched to a gene: 15. The CDR3 spans 16 residues. CDR3 DNA: TGCAGTGCTACCTATTATCCCCAAACAGGGGGCCCTGAAGCTTTCTTT. Protein sequence: CSATYYPQTGGPEAFF.

The V gene is TRBV6-5, the J gene TRBJ2-1; 7 bases line up with TRBD2. The CDR3 is made up of 18 amino acids. Germline V CDR1 and CDR2: MNHEY, SVGAGI. V trimming: 0 bases; J trimming: 1 base; junction bases outside the gene matches: 9. CDR3 loop: CASSYSLGGGPSYNEQFF. The CDR3 coding sequence is TGTGCCAGCAGTTACTCGTTGGGGGGAGGGCCTTCCTACAATGAGCAGTTCTTC.

The rearrangement joins TRBV7-6 to TRBJ2-1; a possible D gene is TRBD2 (6 bases). The CDR3 length is 13 residues. Germline assignment: CDR1 SGHVS and CDR2 FNYEAQ. V was shortened by 5 bases and J by 6 bases, with 11 bases between the two germline ends. In nucleotides, the CDR3 is TGTGCCAGCAGCCGAGCTAGCGTCAATGAGCAGTTCTTC. Amino acid sequence: CASSRASVNEQFF.

The sample holds a few counts of this clonotype. V usage is TRBV10-3 and J usage is TRBJ2-7; D is uncertain. V was pared by 4 bases and J by 6 bases, with 10 bases between. The V gene's germline CDR1 is ENHRY and CDR2 SYGVKD. The CDR3 runs to 12 residues. Here the CDR3 reads CAISVKPSEQYF. As DNA, the CDR3 is TGTGCCATCAGTGTTAAACCCTCCGAGCAGTACTTC.

The table lists this clonotype with a few counts. The chain recombines TRBV12-3 or TRBV12-4 with TRBJ1-4; D is uncertain. The V gene lost 1 base and the J gene lost 8 bases, with 11 bases spanning the gap. CDR3 size: 14 residues. Here the CDR3 reads CASSLGGNEEKLFF. The CDR3 nucleotides are TGTGCCAGCAGTTTAGGAGGGAACGAGGAAAAACTGTTTTTT.